This TCR beta chain was recovered during a study of beta chain features in type 1 diabetes. Overall study: Over all samples combined, 107,917,701 sorted cells were examined.

Overall study findings and caveats: Across all four CD4+ subsets, people with type 1 diabetes showed modestly shorter TCRB CDR3s. Within the patient group, naive, central memory and Treg TCRB repertoires appeared more similar to each other than within healthy donors. HLA influence on TCRB rearrangement stayed unresolved here.

What was sequenced were expressed TCRB transcripts, since all of the isolated RNA had been reverse transcribed. Regulatory, naive and central memory T cell samples averaged roughly 3.8 million reads. Generated by immunoSEQ multiplex PCR, the TCRdb table keeps only in-frame clones and is missing some. Altogether a few hundred thousand clones are present, roughly 12% being singletons, with the ten largest covering approximately 0.016%. Losses at the gene ends were 4 bases for V and 8 bases for J; bases not matched to a gene: 0. The CDR3 has 12 amino acids. Germline values: CDR1 MGHRA, CDR2 YSYEKL. Of note for this clone: What it binds is not known.

The receptor's source is a woman in her late teens or twenties with type 1 diabetes. This rearrangement joins TRBV4-1 to TRBJ2-1, with 9 positions matching TRBD1. Sequenced material: naive CD4+ T cells from blood. CDR3 sequence (DNA): TGCGCCAGCAGCCGGGACAGGGATGAGCAGTTCTTC. Amino acid sequence: CASSRDRDEQFF.